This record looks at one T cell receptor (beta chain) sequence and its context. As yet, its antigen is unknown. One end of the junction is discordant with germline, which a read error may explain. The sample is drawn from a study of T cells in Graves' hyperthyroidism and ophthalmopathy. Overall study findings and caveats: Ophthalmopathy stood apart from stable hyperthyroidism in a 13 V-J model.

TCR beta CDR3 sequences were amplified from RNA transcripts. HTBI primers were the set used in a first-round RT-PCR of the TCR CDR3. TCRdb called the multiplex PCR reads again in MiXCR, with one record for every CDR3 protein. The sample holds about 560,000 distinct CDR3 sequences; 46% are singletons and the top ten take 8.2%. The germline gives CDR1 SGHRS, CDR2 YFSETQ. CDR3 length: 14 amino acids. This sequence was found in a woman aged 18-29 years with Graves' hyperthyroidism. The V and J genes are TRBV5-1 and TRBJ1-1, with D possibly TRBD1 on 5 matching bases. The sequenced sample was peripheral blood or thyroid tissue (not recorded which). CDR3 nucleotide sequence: TGCGCCAGCAGCTTGTTAGGGGTGAAAACTGAAGCTTTCTTT. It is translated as CASSLLGVKTEAFF.